This is a list of T cell receptor beta chains from one sample in a study of regulatory T cells in long-lasting Graves disease. TCRdb reanalysed the multiplex PCR reads using MiXCR and keeps one entry per CDR3 protein. In the table there are 300,000 to 450,000 distinct CDR3 sequences, about 14% of which are singletons. The sequencing here drew on peripheral blood mononuclear cells (PBMCs), taken at new diagnosis, from a patient treated with antithyroid drugs. These TCRs come from a female donor with Graves disease. Both conserved end residues are part of each CDR3. Each record gives: D gene, clone size, V gene, J gene, CDR3 DNA, CDR3 protein. The D gene is left open where the match is weak. Clone size is shown for a subset of rows, as once, few, many or a class of expanded clone.

.,few,TRBV19,TRBJ1-2,TGTGCCAGTAGTATCCATCCAACGGGGAACTATGGCTACACCTTC,CASSIHPTGNYGYTF
TRBD2,.,TRBV20-1,TRBJ2-2,TGCAGTGCTACGGGTAGCGGGATGAACACCGGGGAGCTGTTTTTT,CSATGSGMNTGELFF
.,many,TRBV6-2/TRBV6-3,TRBJ1-5,TGTGCCAGCAGCCGCGTGGTTGGGGGACGGACAGTCGGCAATCAGCCCCAGCATTTT,CASSRVVGGRTVGNQPQHF
.,many,TRBV9,TRBJ1-3,TGTGCCAGCAGCGCGACATTGACTGGAAACACCATATATTTT,CASSATLTGNTIYF
.,.,TRBV10-3,TRBJ2-7,TGTGCCATCAGTGAGTCGACGGCGAGGGGCTACGAGCAGTACTTC,CAISESTARGYEQYF
.,many,TRBV3-1,TRBJ1-3,TGTGCCAGCAGTCAGCCGGGACAAGGAAACACCATATATTTT,CASSQPGQGNTIYF
.,many,TRBV20-1,TRBJ1-5,TGCAGTGCTAGGAGTTGGGGAAGGCAGCCCCAGCATTTT,CSARSWGRQPQHF
TRBD1,few,TRBV2,TRBJ1-5,TGTGCCAGCAGTTTGCGCATGACAGGGAATCAGCCCCAGCATTTT,CASSLRMTGNQPQHF
.,many,TRBV2,TRBJ1-1,TGTGCCAGCAGTGTGGACGAAACCAGCGGCATGAACACTGAAGCTTTCTTT,CASSVDETSGMNTEAFF
TRBD1,many,TRBV7-9,TRBJ1-2,TGTGCCAGCGCTCGGACAGGGGTTGGCTACACCTTC,CASARTGVGYTF
.,many,TRBV6-1,TRBJ2-6,TGTGCCAGCGCAGGGGGGCAGGGGGCCAACGTCCTGACTTTC,CASAGGQGANVLTF